The rows below give T cell receptor beta chains drawn from one sample of a study of T cell repertoires in cytomegalovirus infection. From the reads, TCRdb called clonotypes with MiXCR, one entry per CDR3 protein. Among 680,000 or so distinct CDR3 sequences listed, 35% to 45% were seen once. The sample was PBMCs. The source of these receptors is a human donor in good health (CMV status not recorded). Some clones in this sample may be carry-over from other donors' samples. Each CDR3 is given with its conserved first and last residue. Each record gives: V gene, J gene, clone size, D gene, CDR3 DNA, CDR3 protein. D genes are given only for firm matches. Expanded clones get a size class; other rows say once, few or many, or leave the size out.

V gene: TRBV7-9
J gene: TRBJ2-3
clone size: -
D gene: TRBD2
CDR3 DNA: TGTGCCAGCAGCTTGTCACTAGCGGTTAGCACAGATACGCAGTATTTT
CDR3 protein: CASSLSLAVSTDTQYF

V gene: TRBV20-1
J gene: TRBJ2-5
clone size: few
D gene: TRBD2
CDR3 DNA: TGCGGAGGCGGGGGGGGCAAAGGAGAGACCCAGTACTTC
CDR3 protein: CGGGGGKGETQYF

V gene: TRBV7-6
J gene: TRBJ2-2
clone size: few
D gene: -
CDR3 DNA: TGTGCCAGCAGCTTAGCGGAGGAGGCCGGGGAGCTGTTTTTT
CDR3 protein: CASSLAEEAGELFF

V gene: TRBV11-3
J gene: TRBJ2-7
clone size: -
D gene: -
CDR3 DNA: TGTGCCAGCAGCCAAACCGCTGACAGGAACGAGCAGTACTTC
CDR3 protein: CASSQTADRNEQYF

V gene: TRBV7-6
J gene: TRBJ2-1
clone size: few
D gene: -
CDR3 DNA: TGTGCCAGCAGCTTCACCGTGCGCAATGAGCAGTTCTTC
CDR3 protein: CASSFTVRNEQFF

V gene: TRBV6-5
J gene: TRBJ1-6
clone size: -
D gene: -
CDR3 DNA: TGTGCCAGCAGTTACAGGCAGGCCTCAAATTCACCCCTCCACTTT
CDR3 protein: CASSYRQASNSPLHF

V gene: TRBV19
J gene: TRBJ2-6
clone size: few
D gene: -
CDR3 DNA: TGTGCCAGTGGTTACTCTGGGGCCAACGTCCTGACTTTC
CDR3 protein: CASGYSGANVLTF

V gene: TRBV19
J gene: TRBJ1-1
clone size: few
D gene: -
CDR3 DNA: TGTGCCAGTAGTATCTGGGGAAGGGGCACTGAAGCTTTCTTT
CDR3 protein: CASSIWGRGTEAFF

V gene: TRBV7-2
J gene: TRBJ2-3
clone size: many
D gene: -
CDR3 DNA: TGTGCCAGCAGCTTAATCCTACGATTGCAAAGCCGCACAGATACGCAGTATTTT
CDR3 protein: CASSLILRLQSRTDTQYF

V gene: TRBV7-6
J gene: TRBJ2-3
clone size: -
D gene: TRBD2
CDR3 DNA: TGTGCCAGCAGCTTAAATGCCGCGGGCGGGGGGAGCACAGATACGCAGTATTTT
CDR3 protein: CASSLNAAGGGSTDTQYF

V gene: TRBV7-2
J gene: TRBJ1-5
clone size: -
D gene: -
CDR3 DNA: TGTGCCAGCAGCTTAGCGTTCGGGAGTAATCAGCCCCAGCATTTT
CDR3 protein: CASSLAFGSNQPQHF

V gene: TRBV7-2
J gene: TRBJ2-1
clone size: once
D gene: TRBD2
CDR3 DNA: TGTGCCAGCAGCCTAGCGGGAGGCGGCCACAATGAGAAGTTCTTC
CDR3 protein: CASSLAGGGHNEKFF

V gene: TRBV19
J gene: TRBJ2-7
clone size: -
D gene: -
CDR3 DNA: TGTGCCAGTAGTACCCTTAGGTACTCCTACGAGCAGTACTTC
CDR3 protein: CASSTLRYSYEQYF

V gene: TRBV20-1
J gene: TRBJ2-3
clone size: -
D gene: -
CDR3 DNA: TGCAGTGCTAGAGATGCAGGGCTCGGGGACGATACGCAGTATTTT
CDR3 protein: CSARDAGLGDDTQYF

V gene: TRBV7-2
J gene: TRBJ1-2
clone size: many
D gene: TRBD1
CDR3 DNA: TGTGCCAGCAGCGCGGACAGGCAGGGAGGCTACACCTTC
CDR3 protein: CASSADRQGGYTF

V gene: TRBV10-2
J gene: TRBJ1-5
clone size: -
D gene: -
CDR3 DNA: TGCGCCAGCAGTGAACCTCTTGCCGAGCCCCAGCATTTT
CDR3 protein: CASSEPLAEPQHF

V gene: TRBV28
J gene: TRBJ2-7
clone size: many
D gene: TRBD1
CDR3 DNA: TGTGCCAGCAGCTTCAGACAGGGATCCTACGAGCAGTACTTC
CDR3 protein: CASSFRQGSYEQYF

V gene: TRBV24-1
J gene: TRBJ1-5
clone size: -
D gene: TRBD1
CDR3 DNA: TGTGCCACCAGTGACCCCCCGACAGGGGAGAATAGCAATCAGCCCCAGCATTTT
CDR3 protein: CATSDPPTGENSNQPQHF

V gene: TRBV6-1
J gene: TRBJ2-7
clone size: -
D gene: -
CDR3 DNA: TGTGCCAGCAGCCCGGGTCGGCGGTACCTCTACGAGCAGTACTTC
CDR3 protein: CASSPGRRYLYEQYF

V gene: TRBV12-3/TRBV12-4
J gene: TRBJ2-7
clone size: few
D gene: TRBD2
CDR3 DNA: TGTGCCAGCAGTTTTTGGGCTAGCGGGGAGTACGAGCAGTACTTC
CDR3 protein: CASSFWASGEYEQYF

V gene: TRBV2
J gene: TRBJ1-2
clone size: few
D gene: -
CDR3 DNA: TGTGCCAGCAGTGAACAGCTTAACTATGGCTACACCTTC
CDR3 protein: CASSEQLNYGYTF

V gene: TRBV30
J gene: TRBJ1-6
clone size: few
D gene: -
CDR3 DNA: TGTGCCTGGAGGCTTACAGGGATGAGCTCCTATAATTCACCCCTCCACTTT
CDR3 protein: CAWRLTGMSSYNSPLHF

V gene: TRBV7-2
J gene: TRBJ1-4
clone size: -
D gene: -
CDR3 DNA: TGTGCCAGCAGCTTAGCGCAAGGGGGGCACGAAAAACTGTTTTTT
CDR3 protein: CASSLAQGGHEKLFF

V gene: TRBV5-1
J gene: TRBJ1-1
clone size: -
D gene: -
CDR3 DNA: TGCGCCAGCAGCTTGGACGACGGGTCGATCACTGAAGCTTTCTTT
CDR3 protein: CASSLDDGSITEAFF

V gene: TRBV7-6
J gene: TRBJ2-1
clone size: -
D gene: TRBD2
CDR3 DNA: TGTGCCAGCAGCTTTCAAGCGGGGGGCGGGGATGAGCAGTTCTTC
CDR3 protein: CASSFQAGGGDEQFF

V gene: TRBV6-6
J gene: TRBJ1-5
clone size: -
D gene: -
CDR3 DNA: TGTACCAGCAGTTACTCGTCATATCAGCCCCAGCATTTT
CDR3 protein: CTSSYSSYQPQHF

V gene: TRBV6-6
J gene: TRBJ2-7
clone size: few
D gene: -
CDR3 DNA: TGTGCCAGCAGTTACCCCGGCAGGGATGGTTACGAGCAGTACTTC
CDR3 protein: CASSYPGRDGYEQYF

V gene: TRBV19
J gene: TRBJ2-3
clone size: -
D gene: TRBD1
CDR3 DNA: TGTGCCAGTAGCCGGGGACAGGGCTTGGGGCGGGATACGCAGTATTTT
CDR3 protein: CASSRGQGLGRDTQYF

V gene: TRBV6-4
J gene: TRBJ2-3
clone size: -
D gene: TRBD1
CDR3 DNA: TGTGCCAGCAGTGACAACAGACAGGGGCCGACAGATACGCAGTATTTT
CDR3 protein: CASSDNRQGPTDTQYF

V gene: TRBV27
J gene: TRBJ1-4
clone size: -
D gene: -
CDR3 DNA: TGTGCCAGCAGTTTATGGGAACCACCGCGGGGAAAACTGTTTTTT
CDR3 protein: CASSLWEPPRGKLFF

V gene: TRBV29-1
J gene: TRBJ2-5
clone size: few
D gene: -
CDR3 DNA: TGCAGCGTTGAAGGAGTAGCCTGGCAAGAGACCCAGTACTTC
CDR3 protein: CSVEGVAWQETQYF

V gene: TRBV7-8
J gene: TRBJ2-7
clone size: -
D gene: TRBD2
CDR3 DNA: TGTGCCAGCAGCTTAGGCTCTAGCGGGAATATTATTTACGAGCAGTACTTC
CDR3 protein: CASSLGSSGNIIYEQYF

V gene: TRBV28
J gene: TRBJ1-5
clone size: -
D gene: -
CDR3 DNA: TGTGCCAGCAGTCTCCAGGAGGTTAATAGCAATCAGCCCCAGCATTTT
CDR3 protein: CASSLQEVNSNQPQHF

V gene: TRBV6-6
J gene: TRBJ2-7
clone size: few
D gene: -
CDR3 DNA: TGTGCCAGCAGTACCAAAACGGGGGGCCTCTACGAGCAGTACTTC
CDR3 protein: CASSTKTGGLYEQYF

V gene: TRBV7-2
J gene: TRBJ2-2
clone size: many
D gene: -
CDR3 DNA: TGTGCCAGCAGCTCCTACAGATTAGGCACCGGGGAGCTGTTTTTT
CDR3 protein: CASSSYRLGTGELFF

V gene: TRBV7-9
J gene: TRBJ2-1
clone size: many
D gene: -
CDR3 DNA: TGTGCCAGCAGCTTAGCGGGAGGTCGGAATGAGCAGTTCTTC
CDR3 protein: CASSLAGGRNEQFF

V gene: TRBV5-1
J gene: TRBJ1-4
clone size: few
D gene: -
CDR3 DNA: TGCGCCAGCAGCTGGATCGGGCAGGCAACTAATGAAAAACTGTTTTTT
CDR3 protein: CASSWIGQATNEKLFF

V gene: TRBV10-3
J gene: TRBJ1-1
clone size: -
D gene: -
CDR3 DNA: TGTGCCATCAGTTTTAAGGGGCGGGCTTTCTTT
CDR3 protein: CAISFKGRAFF